Below, 14 T cell receptor beta chains from the same sample are listed, as sequenced in a study of post-analysis software for immune sequencing data. Prepared TCR beta cDNA libraries contained unique molecular identifiers. TCRdb called the PCR reads again in MiXCR, with one record for every CDR3 protein. The sample includes hundreds of thousands of distinct CDR3 sequences, 36% of them seen just once. Study-level findings and limits: Roughly five TRBV segments were significantly more frequent in patients than in controls. TRBV5-6, TRBV5-1 and TRBV20-1 were among these segments.

Which antigens these TCRs recognize remains unknown. Sequencing input: blood. The receptor source for this set is a girl aged 10-17 years with multiple sclerosis.

This clonotype was seen only a few times. The V and J genes are TRBV4-1 and TRBJ1-3; no reliable D call. CDR3 length equals 16 residues. Between the trimmed V and J ends, which lost 3 bases and 0 bases, there was a span of 12 bases. Germline values: CDR1 MGHRA, CDR2 YSYEKL. For the CDR3, the DNA is TGCGCCAGCAGCCACGGGGAAGGGCGCTCTGGAAACACCATATATTTT. Protein: CASSHGEGRSGNTIYF.

This clonotype was seen once. With a much larger clone just one base away, this may be a read error. The chain employs TRBV3-1 and TRBJ2-7, with a possible D match to TRBD1 (5 bases). CDR1 and CDR2 from the germline V gene are LGHDT and YNNKEL (reference sequence). The CDR3 extends over 14 amino acids. As DNA, the CDR3 is TGTGCCAGCAGCCAAGGTACAGGCCCCTACGGGCAGTACTTC. Its protein product is CASSQGTGPYGQYF.

The J gene is TRBJ2-7, the V gene TRBV7-2; D is tentatively TRBD1 or TRBD2 (5 bases each). CDR1 and CDR2 from the germline V gene are SGHTA and FQGNSA. Trimming removed 5 bases at V and 0 bases at J, with 14 bases between. This CDR3 is 15 amino acids long. In DNA form, the CDR3 reads TGTGCCAGCAGCCCCCGGGGCCCCAACTCCTACGAGCAGTACTTC. This codes for CASSPRGPNSYEQYF.

This clonotype was recorded a few times. V is TRBV12-3 or TRBV12-4 and J is TRBJ1-1, with 10 bases identical to TRBD1. The CDR3 contains 14 residues. Trimming cost V 4 bases and J 8 bases; bases outside gene matches: 7. The CDR3 loop reads CASSWPGQGLEAFF. The CDR3 DNA is TGTGCCAGCAGTTGGCCGGGACAGGGGTTAGAAGCTTTCTTT.

To note about this clonotype: A much larger clone lies one base from this, so it may be a read error. J is TRBJ2-1 and V is TRBV5-1, with TRBD1 identical over 7 bases. The ends lost 4 bases at V and 2 bases at J; junction bases unmatched: 6. The germline V gene encodes CDR1 SGHRS and CDR2 YFSETQ. The CDR3 length is 15 residues. The CDR3 region has the DNA TGCGCCAGCAGCCAGACAGGGAACCCCTACAATGAGCAGTTCTTC. This gives the protein CASSQTGNPYNEQFF.

This clonotype was counted between two and nine times. The chain is built from TRBV6-2 or TRBV6-3 and TRBJ2-2; maybe TRBD1 (6 bases). CDR1 is MNHEY and CDR2 is SVGEGT in the germline V gene. The V end lost 2 bases, the J end lost 6 bases, and 13 bases lay between the germline ends. The CDR3 covers 15 residues. The CDR3 loop is CASSYAQGRAGELFF. The CDR3 bases are TGTGCCAGCAGTTACGCACAGGGAAGAGCCGGGGAGCTGTTTTTT.

For this clonotype: Germline and junction disagree at one end, which may indicate a read error. The chain joins TRBV7-2 to TRBJ2-1; D not resolved. The germline CDR1 and CDR2 sequences are SGHTA and FQGNSA. CDR3 length: 13 amino acids. The CDR3 DNA reads as TGTGCCAGCAGCTTAGGACGGTACAATGGGCAGTTCTTC. Encoded protein: CASSLGRYNGQFF.

Only one count was recorded for this clonotype. The chain is built from TRBV28 and TRBJ2-2, with D tentatively TRBD2 (5 bases). V was shortened by 5 bases and J by 5 bases, with 18 bases between the two germline ends. The CDR3 has 16 amino acids. Germline loops: CDR1 MDHEN, CDR2 SYDVKM. The DNA for the CDR3 is TGTGCCAGCAGTGAGGGAGTATGGAGGCGAACCGGGGAGCTGTTTTTT. Translated, it gives CASSEGVWRRTGELFF. The whole variable domain, filled in from reference TRBV28 and TRBJ2-2, reads DVKVTQSSRYLVKRTGEKVFLECVQDMDHENMFWYRQDPGLGLRLIYFSYDVKMKEKGDIPEGYSVSREKKERFSLILESASTNQTSMYLCASSEGVWRRTGELFFGEGSRLTVL.

This clonotype was detected many times. The chain links TRBV20-1 to TRBJ1-2, with D possibly being TRBD1 (5 bases). Trimming stripped 5 bases from V and 1 base from J, with 8 bases between. Germline CDR1 DFQATT, CDR2 SNEGSKA (reference sequence). The CDR3 loop spans 12 amino acids. The CDR3 DNA reads TGCAGTGCTGCGACAGTTAACTATGGCTACACCTTC. Encoded protein: CSAATVNYGYTF.

In its sample, this clonotype was seen many times. V and J are TRBV11-2 and TRBJ2-3, with 8 bases matching TRBD1. The germline gives CDR1 SGHAT, CDR2 FQNNGV. J was trimmed by 4 bases and V by 1 base; bases with no gene match: 7. This CDR3 has 16 amino acids. The CDR3 loop reads CASSLGPDRGPDTQYF. As DNA, the CDR3 is TGTGCCAGCAGCTTAGGCCCAGACAGGGGCCCAGATACGCAGTATTTT.

This clonotype was detected a few times. This sequence may be a read error, since a much larger clone differs from it by one base. The gene calls are TRBV7-2 and TRBJ2-7, with 13 bases matching TRBD2. Trimming cost V 5 bases and J 7 bases; bases outside gene matches: 14. There are 17 residues in the CDR3. Germline CDR1 and CDR2: SGHTA and FQGNSA. CDR3: CASSALLAGGPYNEQYF. DNA of the CDR3: TGTGCCAGCAGCGCTCTACTAGCGGGGGGGCCCTACAATGAGCAGTACTTC.

The chain joins TRBV9 to TRBJ2-1; no reliable D call. V lost 0 bases and J 0 bases, leaving 7 bases between the germline ends. The V gene's germline CDR1 is SGDLS and CDR2 YYNGEE. The CDR3 is 15 residues long. The CDR3 protein is CASSVGVGSYNEQFF. The CDR3 nucleotides read TGTGCCAGCAGCGTAGGCGTAGGCTCCTACAATGAGCAGTTCTTC.

The chain combines TRBV29-1 with TRBJ1-1, with D possibly matching TRBD1 (6 bases). From germline, CDR1 is SQVTM and CDR2 ANQGSEA. Deletions cut 5 bases from V and 0 bases from J, with 10 bases between. The CDR3 has 13 residues. This CDR3 reads CSVTGQMNTEAFF. The DNA of the CDR3 is TGCAGCGTTACAGGACAGATGAACACTGAAGCTTTCTTT.

The chain uses TRBV20-1 and TRBJ2-7, with D possibly being TRBD2 (5 bases). The V gene lost 3 bases and the J gene lost 7 bases, with 16 bases spanning the gap. This CDR3 spans 13 amino acids. The germline V gene encodes CDR1 DFQATT and CDR2 SNEGSKA (reference sequence). The CDR3 DNA is TGCAGTGCTAGCAGCCTAGCCCCGGGAGAGCAGTACTTC. Protein product: CSASSLAPGEQYF.